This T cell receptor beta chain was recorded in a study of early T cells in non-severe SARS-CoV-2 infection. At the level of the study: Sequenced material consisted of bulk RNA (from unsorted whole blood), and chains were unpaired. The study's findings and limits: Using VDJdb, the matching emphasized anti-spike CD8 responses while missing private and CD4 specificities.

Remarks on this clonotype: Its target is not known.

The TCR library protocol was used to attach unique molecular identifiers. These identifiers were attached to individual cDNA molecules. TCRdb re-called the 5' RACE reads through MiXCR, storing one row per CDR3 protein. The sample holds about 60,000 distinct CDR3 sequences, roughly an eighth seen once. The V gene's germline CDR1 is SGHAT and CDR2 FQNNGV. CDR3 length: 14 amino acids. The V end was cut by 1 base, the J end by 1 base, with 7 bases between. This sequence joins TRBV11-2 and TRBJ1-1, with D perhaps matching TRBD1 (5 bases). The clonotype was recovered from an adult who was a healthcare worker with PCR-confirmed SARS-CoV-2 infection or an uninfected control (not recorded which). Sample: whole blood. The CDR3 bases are TGTGCCAGCAGCTTAGCAGGGCAGAACACTGAAGCTTTCTTT. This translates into CASSLAGQNTEAFF.